This TCR beta chain originates from a study of OX40 agonist ivuxolimab in advanced cancers. Background on the study: Ivuxolimab, an antibody that agonizes OX40 (CD134), was administered to the patients. Over 30% of patients had received prior checkpoint inhibitor therapy. Partial responses occurred in three patients (one hepatocellular carcinoma, two cutaneous melanoma). Those enrolled were approximately 87% male, with a mean age of around 55 years and ages from roughly 23 to 80.

This clone was detected once. Relative to the germline gene, one junction end is altered; a read error may explain this. CDR1 and CDR2 from the germline V gene are LGHNA and YSLEER. The CDR3 totals 16 residues. Profiling relied on immunoSEQ multiplex PCR, and the TCRdb table lists in-frame clones only, not all of them. The sample lists 50,000 to 65,000 clones, 75% to 90% seen once, with around 0.6% in the top ten. The sample was CD4+ or CD8+ T cells sorted from blood, taken in a trial of the OX40 agonist ivuxolimab. This TCR derives from an adult with an advanced solid tumor such as melanoma, head and neck, liver or kidney cancer. The chain uses TRBV4-3 and TRBJ1-5; weak D call: TRBD1 (6 bases). The CDR3 loop is CASSQDLRGGNQPRHF. Here the CDR3 DNA reads TGCGCCAGCAGCCAAGATCTCAGGGGCGGGAATCAGCCCCGGCATTTT.